These 2 T cell receptor beta chains were all obtained from the same sample, sequenced in a study of identical twins. TCRdb fed the 5' RACE reads into MiXCR, producing one record per CDR3 protein. The sample carries hundreds of thousands of distinct CDR3 sequences, about 12% recorded once. In addition, the sample was reused for a study of yellow fever vaccine responses in identical twins.

Sample: PBMCs. These receptors were collected from a woman under 30 in good health.

This clonotype showed up just a few times. The gene calls are TRBV11-2 and TRBJ2-2; D not certain. This CDR3 has 16 amino acids. Germline V gene sequence: CDR1 SGHAT, CDR2 FQNNGV. Trimming removed 3 bases at V and 4 bases at J, with 15 bases between. CDR3 nucleotides: TGTGCCAGCAGCTTTAATAGGCACAGCGCCACCGGGGAGCTGTTTTTT. It specifies CASSFNRHSATGELFF.

This clonotype was picked up many times. In DNA form, the CDR3 reads TGTGCCAGCAGTCGGACTAGCGGGTTTAATGAGCAGTTCTTC. It translates to CASSRTSGFNEQFF. V and J are TRBV11-2 and TRBJ2-1; TRBD2 agrees at 11 bases. J gave up 7 bases and V 6 bases, and 5 bases lay outside the gene matches. Germline CDR1 and CDR2: SGHAT and FQNNGV. This CDR3 spans 14 amino acids. The full variable domain, its missing parts supplied by reference TRBV11-2 and TRBJ2-1, is EAGVAQSPRYKIIEKRQSVAFWCNPISGHATLYWYQQILGQGPKLLIQFQNNGVVDDSQLPKDRFSAERLKGVDSTLKIQPAKLEDSAVYLCASSRTSGFNEQFFGPGTRLTVL.